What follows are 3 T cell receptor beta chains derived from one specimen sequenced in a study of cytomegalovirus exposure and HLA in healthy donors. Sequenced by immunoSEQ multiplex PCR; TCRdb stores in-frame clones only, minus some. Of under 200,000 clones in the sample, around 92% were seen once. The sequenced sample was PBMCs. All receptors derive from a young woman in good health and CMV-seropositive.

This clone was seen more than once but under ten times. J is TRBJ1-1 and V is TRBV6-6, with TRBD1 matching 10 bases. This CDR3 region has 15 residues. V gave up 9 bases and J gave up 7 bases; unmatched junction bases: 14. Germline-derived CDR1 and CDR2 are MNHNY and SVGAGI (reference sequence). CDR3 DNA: TGTGCCAGTGCGCCGGGACAGGGGAAGGTCGGTGAAGCTTTCTTT. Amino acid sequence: CASAPGQGKVGEAFF.

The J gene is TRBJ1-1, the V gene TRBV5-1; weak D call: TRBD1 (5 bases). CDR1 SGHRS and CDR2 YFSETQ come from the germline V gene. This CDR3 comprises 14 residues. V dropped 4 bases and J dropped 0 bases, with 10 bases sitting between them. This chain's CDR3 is CASSRGTVNTEAFF. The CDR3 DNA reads TGCGCCAGCAGCCGCGGGACGGTGAACACTGAAGCTTTCTTT.

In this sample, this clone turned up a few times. The CDR3: CASSPDRVEGENQPQHF. CDR3 in DNA: TGTGCCAGCAGCCCGGACAGGGTCGAGGGGGAAAATCAGCCCCAGCATTTT. This chain uses TRBV7-9 with TRBJ1-5; TRBD1 agrees at 8 bases. The germline V gene has CDR1 SEHNR and CDR2 FQNEAQ (reference sequence). The V segment lost 5 bases and the J segment 4 bases; nucleotides outside the gene matches: 13. The CDR3 consists of 17 residues.